This T cell receptor (beta chain) was sequenced for a study of cytotoxic CD8 clonotypes in ibrutinib-treated CLL. Study information: Partial responders roughly 25, complete 2; roughly 12 progressed and about 15 stayed in remission by median 68 months. Mean productive templates were about 260,000; mean productive rearrangements were around 90,000. Study results and limitations: Clonality, elevated at ibrutinib response, dropped back toward baseline at progression.

TCRdb's copy holds only in-frame clones and misses some; the assay was immunoSEQ multiplex PCR. Altogether 130,000 or so clones are present, approximately 83% being singletons, with the ten largest covering about 2.1%. Trimming stripped 5 bases from V and 5 bases from J, with 9 bases between. The CDR3 consists of 12 residues. Germline V gene sequence: CDR1 KGHSH, CDR2 LQKENI. A remark on this clone: Its target is unknown.

The chain combines TRBV18 with TRBJ1-1; TRBD1 is a possible D gene (6 bases). The sample in question was PBMCs, obtained after 24 months of ibrutinib treatment. This clonotype was obtained from a human donor with chronic lymphocytic leukemia. CDR3 in amino acids: CASSTQGTEAFF. For the CDR3, the DNA is TGTGCCAGCTCAACACAGGGAACTGAAGCTTTCTTT.